This T cell receptor (beta chain) comes out of a study of T cells in Graves' hyperthyroidism and ophthalmopathy. The CDR3 totals 17 residues. Trimming pared 0 bases from V and 4 bases from J, leaving 13 bases between. This clonotype was detected many times. Its antigen remains unknown. Points from the study as a whole: Most thyroid clonotypes that were expanded above 0.001 also turned up in blood.

TCR beta CDR3 regions were amplified from RNA. The HTBI primer set was used in a first-round RT-PCR of the TCR CDR3. Each CDR3 protein gets one entry after TCRdb re-called the multiplex PCR reads with MiXCR. This sample has 200,000 to 250,000 distinct CDR3 sequences; roughly 17% occur once, and the top ten carry about 29%. This chain connects TRBV12-3 or TRBV12-4 to TRBJ2-6, with a tentative D call TRBD1 (7 bases). The sequence derives from a woman between 18 and 29 years old with Graves' ophthalmopathy. The specimen was blood. The DNA of the CDR3 is TGTGCCAGCAGTTTAGCGGAGGGGGCCCCGGGGGCCAACGTCCTGACTTTC. It translates to CASSLAEGAPGANVLTF.